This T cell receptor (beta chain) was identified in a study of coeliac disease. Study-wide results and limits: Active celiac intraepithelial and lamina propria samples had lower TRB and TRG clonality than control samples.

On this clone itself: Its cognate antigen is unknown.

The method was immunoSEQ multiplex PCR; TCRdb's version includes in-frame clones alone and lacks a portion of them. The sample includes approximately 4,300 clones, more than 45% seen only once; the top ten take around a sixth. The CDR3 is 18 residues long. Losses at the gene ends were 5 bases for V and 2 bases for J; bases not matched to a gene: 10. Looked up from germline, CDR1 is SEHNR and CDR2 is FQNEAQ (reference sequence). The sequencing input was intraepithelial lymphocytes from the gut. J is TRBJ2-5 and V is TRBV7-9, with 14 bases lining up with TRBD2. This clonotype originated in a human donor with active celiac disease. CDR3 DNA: TGTGCCAGCAGCCCCGCGACTAGCGGGAGGGCGGAGCAAGAGACCCAGTACTTC. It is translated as CASSPATSGRAEQETQYF.